This T cell receptor (beta chain) was recorded in a study of cytomegalovirus exposure and HLA in healthy donors. V dropped 4 bases and J dropped 4; count of bases not matched to a gene: 2. Germline V gene lookup returns CDR1 SGHRS and CDR2 YFSETQ. This CDR3 contains 13 residues. The method was immunoSEQ multiplex PCR; TCRdb's version includes in-frame clones alone and lacks a portion of them. The table includes around 160,000 clones, over 80% detected once. A note on this clone: The antigen is undetermined.

Study conclusions and caveats: Some public TCRs appeared in many individuals, while most sequences were rare.

The clonotype originates from a man aged 25 to 40 in good health and CMV-seropositive. Material: PBMCs. The gene calls are TRBV5-1 and TRBJ1-2; TRBD1 matches 9 bases. The CDR3 region has the DNA TGCGCCAGCAGCAGGGACAGGGCCTATGGCTACACCTTC. Amino acids: CASSRDRAYGYTF.